This T cell receptor beta chain was recovered during a study of blood T cells in healthy people across ages. Primed by a sample-barcoded 5' primer and a J-beta primer mix, a second PCR proceeded for roughly 6 to 12 cycles. Using its own MiXCR run on the 5' RACE reads, TCRdb lists one record per CDR3 protein. There are 2 million or so distinct CDR3 sequences in the sample; less than 50% occur only once, and over 2% lies in the top ten. The CDR3 runs to 19 residues. V lost 1 base to trimming and J lost 1 base; unmatched junction nucleotides: 16. The germline gives CDR1 LGHDT, CDR2 YNNKEL (reference sequence).

This chain links TRBV3-1 with TRBJ2-7, with 7 bases fitting TRBD1. This TCR came from a woman in her thirties or forties in good health. Sequenced sample: blood. The CDR3 region is CASSQGQTGPERVSYEQYF. The CDR3, as DNA: TGTGCCAGCAGCCAAGGACAGACAGGGCCCGAACGGGTTTCCTACGAGCAGTACTTC.